This T cell receptor (beta chain) was identified in a study of beta chain features in type 1 diabetes. Study overall: Age, gender, cell numbers and subset yield matched between patients and controls.

Regarding this clone: Other DNA sequences in the sample encode the same CDR3.

Expressed TCRB transcripts got sequenced, as all isolated RNA was reverse transcribed. Generated by immunoSEQ multiplex PCR, the TCRdb table keeps only in-frame clones and is missing some. Among about 320,000 clones listed, 12% to 15% were seen once. Trimming pared 4 bases from V and 5 bases from J, leaving 5 bases between. CDR1 and CDR2 (germline): SGHTA, FQGNSA. The length of the CDR3 is 11 residues. Sequencing input: central memory CD4+ T cells from blood. The chain carries TRBV7-2 and TRBJ2-5; possible D gene TRBD2, 5 bases. The TCR sequence derives from a man younger than 40 in good health. The chain's CDR3 is CASSSGETQYF. The CDR3 region has the DNA TGTGCCAGCAGCTCGGGGGAGACCCAGTACTTC.